The next 15 T cell receptor beta chains were all read from a single sample in a study of beta chain features in type 1 diabetes. Expressed TCRB transcripts were sequenced after all isolated RNA was converted to cDNA. Generated by immunoSEQ multiplex PCR, the TCRdb table keeps only in-frame clones and is missing some. This table has a few hundred thousand clones, roughly 12% appearing once. No antigen is known for these receptors. Study-wide results and caveats: Among patients with Type 1 diabetes, TCRB CDR3s were moderately but significantly shorter in every one of the four CD4+ subsets.

Sample: naive CD4+ T cells from blood. These receptor sequences come from a young woman with type 1 diabetes.

This clone was picked up a small number of times. This chain joins TRBV7-3 and TRBJ2-5, with 7 bases aligning to TRBD2. The CDR3 is 17 residues long. J gave up 4 bases and V 5 bases, and 16 bases lay outside the gene matches. Germline V gene data show CDR1 as SGHTA and CDR2 as FQGTGA. CDR3 sequence: CASSHRRLAAMGETQYF. Here the CDR3 DNA reads TGTGCCAGCAGCCACCGGAGGCTAGCGGCAATGGGAGAGACCCAGTACTTC.

This chain connects TRBV2 to TRBJ1-1, with 7 bases aligning to TRBD1. Germline CDR1 SNHLY, CDR2 FYNNEI. There are 13 residues in the CDR3. V shed 6 bases and J 1 base; nucleotides not matched to a gene: 2. This chain's CDR3 is CASRGQRNTEAFF. The CDR3 DNA sequence: TGTGCCAGCAGGGGACAGAGGAACACTGAAGCTTTCTTT.

This clone has just a few counts. The rearrangement joins TRBV7-6 to TRBJ2-7; 7 positions agree with TRBD1. V shed 5 bases, J shed 3 bases, and the junction held 4 bases outside the gene matches. Germline V gives CDR1 SGHVS, CDR2 FNYEAQ. The CDR3 loop spans 13 amino acids. CDR3 sequence reads: CASSIDRDYEQYF. The CDR3 nucleotides are TGTGCCAGCAGCATAGACAGGGACTACGAGCAGTACTTC.

The chain carries TRBV25-1 and TRBJ1-6, with TRBD1 matching over 10 bases. Germline CDR1 MGHDK, CDR2 SYGVNS. The CDR3 runs to 15 residues. With V trimmed by 1 base and J by 10 bases, 4 bases remained unmatched. The CDR3 DNA reads as TGTGCCAGCAGTGAATGGGGACAGGGGTCGTCACCCCTCCACTTT. Its translation: CASSEWGQGSSPLHF.

This clone was seen a few times. The CDR3 is CASSLGQVNEQFF. CDR3 in DNA: TGTGCCAGCTCGTTGGGACAGGTCAATGAGCAGTTCTTC. V gene TRBV18 combines with J gene TRBJ2-1; 8 bases map to TRBD1. CDR3 length equals 13 residues. The germline V gene has CDR1 KGHSH and CDR2 LQKENI. Unmatched junction bases numbered 4, after V lost 6 bases and J lost 6 bases.

J is TRBJ1-5 and V is TRBV30, with a tentative D call TRBD1 (5 bases). Germline values: CDR1 GTSNPN, CDR2 SVGIG (reference sequence). V dropped 6 bases and J dropped 9 bases, with 18 bases sitting between them. The CDR3 covers 13 residues. The chain's CDR3 is CACSGGEGRPQHF. In nucleotides, the CDR3 is TGTGCCTGCTCGGGGGGAGAGGGTCGGCCCCAGCATTTT.

The J gene is TRBJ2-5, the V gene TRBV9, with 7 bases lining up with TRBD2. The J segment lost 2 bases and the V segment lost 3 bases, leaving 4 bases of the junction unmatched. This CDR3 is 14 amino acids long. Germline V gives CDR1 SGDLS, CDR2 YYNGEE. Here the CDR3 reads CASSERDLQETQYF. The CDR3 DNA reads TGTGCCAGCAGCGAGCGGGATCTTCAAGAGACCCAGTACTTC.

In its sample, this clone was seen a few times. The gene calls are TRBV6-1 and TRBJ1-2; no clear D. This CDR3 has 15 residues. The V end was cut by 3 bases, the J end by 4 bases, with 15 bases between. Germline assignment: CDR1 MNHNS and CDR2 SASEGT. The DNA for the CDR3 is TGTGCCAGCAGTGACGAGCAGGCTGGGTTCTATGGCTACACCTTC. Translating it yields CASSDEQAGFYGYTF.

The sample holds a few counts of this clone. The chain uses TRBV7-2 and TRBJ1-5; D is ambiguous. Trimming removed 5 bases from V and 6 bases from J, with 17 bases in between. Germline V gives CDR1 SGHTA, CDR2 FQGNSA. The CDR3 consists of 15 residues. The DNA for the CDR3 is TGTGCCAGCAGCCCCGAGGGCAGTAATGGTCAGCCCCAGCATTTT. Its translation is CASSPEGSNGQPQHF.

CDR3 region: CASSVRRNYQETQYF. In nucleotides, the CDR3 is TGTGCCAGCAGCGTGAGGCGGAACTACCAAGAGACCCAGTACTTC. The rearrangement joins TRBV7-9 to TRBJ2-5; D unresolved. V was shortened by 5 bases and J by 0 bases, with 13 bases between the two germline ends. The V gene's germline CDR1 is SEHNR and CDR2 FQNEAQ (reference sequence). The CDR3 runs 15 residues. The full variable domain, rest sourced from reference TRBV7-9 and TRBJ2-5, is DTGVSQNPRHKITKRGQNVTFRCDPISEHNRLYWYRQTLGQGPEFLTYFQNEAQLEKSRLLSDRFSAERPKGSFSTLEIQRTEQGDSAMYLCASSVRRNYQETQYFGPGTRLLVL.

The table lists this clone with a few counts. The rearrangement uses TRBV7-2 and TRBJ1-5; D ambiguous. Germline assignment: CDR1 SGHTA and CDR2 FQGNSA. The CDR3 is 16 residues long. Trimming removed 0 bases at V and 2 bases at J, with 11 bases between. Here the CDR3 reads CASSLAFAPGNQPQHF. Written as DNA, the CDR3 is TGTGCCAGCAGCTTAGCGTTCGCTCCGGGCAATCAGCCCCAGCATTTT.

The chain carries TRBV29-1 and TRBJ2-5, with TRBD1 matching 9 bases. Judging by the DNA end, TRBJ2-7 fits better; the J call may be wrong. Germline values: CDR1 SQVTM, CDR2 ANQGSEA. This CDR3 spans 15 amino acids. The CDR3 nucleotides are TGCAGCGTTGAAGACCGTAGACAGGGGGCCTACGAGCAGTACTTC. Translation gives CSVEDRRQGAYEQYF.

J is TRBJ2-7 and V is TRBV5-4; 11 positions agree with TRBD2. The V and J ends lost 5 bases and 3 bases, in that order; junction bases with no gene match: 7. Germline-derived CDR1 and CDR2 are SGHNT and YYREEE (reference sequence). CDR3 size: 15 residues. The CDR3 spells CASRGGLAEDYEQYF. CDR3 bases: TGTGCCAGCAGGGGGGGACTAGCGGAAGACTACGAGCAGTACTTC.

This clone turned up a few times. A read error may produce the germline difference seen at one junction end. The chain is built from TRBV28 and TRBJ1-2; D not certain. CDR3 size: 12 residues. Germline CDR1 and CDR2: MDHEN and SYDVKM. This chain's CDR3 is CASSLPKYGYTF. CDR3 bases: TGTGCCAGCAGCCTCCCTAAATATGGCTACACCTTC.

The CDR3 sequence is CASSILRTGRQPQHF. The CDR3, as DNA: TGTGCCAGTAGTATTTTGAGGACAGGGCGACAGCCCCAGCATTTT. V usage is TRBV19 and J usage is TRBJ1-5; 8 nucleotides agree with TRBD1. The CDR3 spans 15 residues. V dropped 3 bases and J dropped 7; count of bases not matched to a gene: 8. Germline V lookup: CDR1 LNHDA, CDR2 SQIVND (reference sequence).